The rows below give T cell receptor beta chains drawn from one sample of a study of T-cell reconstitution after alpha-beta-depleted transplantation in children. TCRdb re-analysed the PCR reads in MiXCR, keeping a single row per CDR3 protein. Among around 200,000 distinct CDR3 sequences listed, under 13% were seen once. The specimen comprised PBMCs, sampled before TCRalphabeta/CD19-depleted stem cell transplant. These receptors originate from a child younger than two with acute myeloid leukemia, due to receive a stem cell transplant. Both conserved end residues are part of each CDR3. The D gene is left open where the match is weak. Expanded clones get a size class; other rows say once, few or many, or leave the size out.

clone_size: many; j_call: TRBJ1-3; d_call: NA; v_call: TRBV3-1; cdr3_length: 17; cdr3_aa: CASSQGLRGVTGNTIYF; cdr3_nt: TGTGCCAGCAGCCAAGGTCTTCGGGGGGTTACTGGAAACACCATATATTTT
clone_size: many; j_call: TRBJ1-5; d_call: TRBD1; v_call: TRBV25-1; cdr3_length: 13; cdr3_aa: CASKGQGGQPQHF; cdr3_nt: TGTGCCAGCAAGGGACAGGGAGGCCAGCCCCAGCATTTT
clone_size: many; j_call: TRBJ2-1; d_call: NA; v_call: TRBV7-8; cdr3_length: 12; cdr3_aa: CASSHINNEQFF; cdr3_nt: TGTGCCAGCAGCCATATTAACAATGAGCAGTTCTTC
clone_size: many; j_call: TRBJ2-2; d_call: TRBD1; v_call: TRBV15; cdr3_length: 16; cdr3_aa: CATSRGQDRGTGELFF; cdr3_nt: TGTGCCACCAGCAGAGGGCAGGACAGGGGGACCGGGGAGCTGTTTTTT
clone_size: many; j_call: TRBJ1-2; d_call: NA; v_call: TRBV9; cdr3_length: 13; cdr3_aa: CASSVGQNYGYTF; cdr3_nt: TGTGCCAGCAGCGTGGGACAAAACTATGGCTACACCTTC
clone_size: many; j_call: TRBJ2-1; d_call: NA; v_call: TRBV24-1; cdr3_length: 14; cdr3_aa: CATSDLRRGNEQFF; cdr3_nt: TGTGCCACCAGTGATCTGCGTAGGGGGAATGAGCAGTTCTTC
clone_size: NA; j_call: TRBJ2-1; d_call: TRBD2; v_call: TRBV18; cdr3_length: 16; cdr3_aa: CASSLGLAGSVNEQFF; cdr3_nt: TGTGCCAGCTCACTGGGTCTAGCGGGGTCTGTCAATGAGCAGTTCTTC
clone_size: many; j_call: TRBJ2-1; d_call: TRBD2; v_call: TRBV20-1; cdr3_length: 15; cdr3_aa: CSAEGTSGAYNEQFF; cdr3_nt: TGCAGTGCTGAGGGGACTAGCGGAGCCTACAATGAGCAGTTCTTC
clone_size: many; j_call: TRBJ2-7; d_call: NA; v_call: TRBV28; cdr3_length: 14; cdr3_aa: CASSPAWASYEQYF; cdr3_nt: TGTGCCAGCAGTCCCGCCTGGGCCTCCTACGAGCAGTACTTC
clone_size: many; j_call: TRBJ2-3; d_call: NA; v_call: TRBV5-1; cdr3_length: 16; cdr3_aa: CASSGGLHFSTDTQYF; cdr3_nt: TGCGCCAGCAGCGGGGGACTTCACTTCAGCACAGATACGCAGTATTTT
clone_size: NA; j_call: TRBJ2-1; d_call: TRBD2; v_call: TRBV19; cdr3_length: 16; cdr3_aa: CASSIAGSGRRFEQFF; cdr3_nt: TGTGCCAGTAGTATAGCCGGGAGCGGGAGGCGGTTTGAGCAGTTCTTC